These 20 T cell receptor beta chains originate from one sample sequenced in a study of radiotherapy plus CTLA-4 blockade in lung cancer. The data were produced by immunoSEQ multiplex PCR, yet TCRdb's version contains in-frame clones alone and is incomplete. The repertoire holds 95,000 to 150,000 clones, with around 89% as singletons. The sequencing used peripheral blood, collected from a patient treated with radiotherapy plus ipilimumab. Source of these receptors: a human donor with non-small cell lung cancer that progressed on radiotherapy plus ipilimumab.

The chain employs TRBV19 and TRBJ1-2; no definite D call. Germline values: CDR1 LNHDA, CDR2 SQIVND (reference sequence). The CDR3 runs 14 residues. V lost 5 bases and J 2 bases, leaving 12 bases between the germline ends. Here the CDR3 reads CASSAVRGNYGYTF. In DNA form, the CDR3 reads TGTGCCAGTAGTGCCGTTCGAGGGAACTATGGCTACACCTTC.

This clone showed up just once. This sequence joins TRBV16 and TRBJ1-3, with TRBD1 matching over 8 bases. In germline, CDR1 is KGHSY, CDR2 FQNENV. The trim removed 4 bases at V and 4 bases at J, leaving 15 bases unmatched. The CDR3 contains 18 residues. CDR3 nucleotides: TGTGCCAGCAGCCGAACCGGGACAGGAAGGTCTTCGGGAAACACCATATATTTT. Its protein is CASSRTGTGRSSGNTIYF. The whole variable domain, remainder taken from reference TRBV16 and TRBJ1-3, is GEEVAQTPKHLVRGEGQKAKLYCAPIKGHSYVFWYQQVLKNEFKFLISFQNENVFDETGMPKERFSAKCLPNSPCSLEIQATKLEDSAVYFCASSRTGTGRSSGNTIYFGEGSWLTVV.

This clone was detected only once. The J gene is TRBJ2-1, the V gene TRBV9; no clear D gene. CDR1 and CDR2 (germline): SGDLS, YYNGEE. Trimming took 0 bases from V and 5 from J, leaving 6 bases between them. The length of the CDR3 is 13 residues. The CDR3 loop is CASSVGRNNEQFF. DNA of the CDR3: TGTGCCAGCAGCGTAGGGAGAAACAATGAGCAGTTCTTC.

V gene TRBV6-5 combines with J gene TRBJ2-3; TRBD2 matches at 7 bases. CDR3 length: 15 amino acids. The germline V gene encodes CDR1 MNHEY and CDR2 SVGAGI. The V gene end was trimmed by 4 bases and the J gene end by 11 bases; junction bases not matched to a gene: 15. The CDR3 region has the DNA TGTGCCAGCAGTTTCTCAGAGAGTAGCGGGCTTGGGCAGTATTTT. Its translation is CASSFSESSGLGQYF.

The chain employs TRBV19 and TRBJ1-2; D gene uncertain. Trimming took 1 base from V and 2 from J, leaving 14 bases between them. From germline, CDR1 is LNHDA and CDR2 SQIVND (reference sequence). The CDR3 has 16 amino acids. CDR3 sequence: CASSIGGGSANYGYTF. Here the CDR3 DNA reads TGTGCCAGTAGTATAGGGGGAGGGAGTGCGAACTATGGCTACACCTTC. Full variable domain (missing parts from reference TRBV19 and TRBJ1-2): DGGITQSPKYLFRKEGQNVTLSCEQNLNHDAMYWYRQDPGQGLRLIYYSQIVNDFQKGDIAEGYSVSREKKESFPLTVTSAQKNPTAFYLCASSIGGGSANYGYTFGSGTRLTVV.

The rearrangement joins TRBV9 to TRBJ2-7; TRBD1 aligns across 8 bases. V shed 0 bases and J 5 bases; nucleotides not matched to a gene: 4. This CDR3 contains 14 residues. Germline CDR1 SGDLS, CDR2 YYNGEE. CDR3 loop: CASSVGQGKDEQYF. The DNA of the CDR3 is TGTGCCAGCAGCGTAGGACAGGGGAAGGACGAGCAGTACTTC. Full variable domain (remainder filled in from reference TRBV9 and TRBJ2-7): DSGVTQTPKHLITATGQRVTLRCSPRSGDLSVYWYQQSLDQGLQFLIQYYNGEERAKGNILERFSAQQFPDLHSELNLSSLELGDSALYFCASSVGQGKDEQYFGPGTRLTVT.

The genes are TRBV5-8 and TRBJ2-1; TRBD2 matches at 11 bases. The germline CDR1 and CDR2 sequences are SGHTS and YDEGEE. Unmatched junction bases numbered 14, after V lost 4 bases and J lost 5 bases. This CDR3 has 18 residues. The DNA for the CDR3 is TGTGCCAGCAGCCGGACTAGCGGGTCTCTAGGGGCTGACAATGAGCAGTTCTTC. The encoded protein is CASSRTSGSLGADNEQFF. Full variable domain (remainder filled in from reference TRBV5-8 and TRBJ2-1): EAGVTQSPTHLIKTRGQQATLRCSPISGHTSVYWYQQALGLGLQFLLWYDEGEERNRGNFPPRFSGRQFPNYSSELNVNALELEDSALYLCASSRTSGSLGADNEQFFGPGTRLTVL.

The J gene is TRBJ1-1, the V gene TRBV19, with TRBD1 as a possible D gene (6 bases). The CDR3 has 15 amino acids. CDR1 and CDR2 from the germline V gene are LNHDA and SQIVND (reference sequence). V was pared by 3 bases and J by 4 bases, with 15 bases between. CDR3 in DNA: TGTGCCAGTAGTATCGTAACAGGGCGTCTCACTGAAGCTTTCTTT. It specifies CASSIVTGRLTEAFF.

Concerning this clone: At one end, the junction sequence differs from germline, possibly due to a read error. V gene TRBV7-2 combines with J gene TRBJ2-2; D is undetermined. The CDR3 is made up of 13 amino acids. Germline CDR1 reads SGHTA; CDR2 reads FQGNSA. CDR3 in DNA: TGTGCCAGCAGCTTAGGGAACACGGGGGAGCTGTTTTTT. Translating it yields CASSLGNTGELFF.

In DNA form, the CDR3 reads TGCGCCAGCAGCGTTACTAGTTGGGGAGAGACCCAGTACTTC. Translating it yields CASSVTSWGETQYF. V is TRBV5-1 and J is TRBJ2-5; D is perhaps TRBD2 (5 bases). Per the germline V gene, CDR1 is SGHRS and CDR2 is YFSETQ. Trimming took off 4 bases at V and 4 bases at J, with 14 bases between the two ends. The CDR3 runs to 14 residues.

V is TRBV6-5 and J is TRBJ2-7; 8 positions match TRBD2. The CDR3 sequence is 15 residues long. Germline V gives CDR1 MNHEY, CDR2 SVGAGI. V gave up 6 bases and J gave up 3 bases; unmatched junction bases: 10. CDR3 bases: TGTGCCAGCAGGCCCGGAGGGGCGGGAGGCTACGAGCAGTACTTC. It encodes CASRPGGAGGYEQYF.

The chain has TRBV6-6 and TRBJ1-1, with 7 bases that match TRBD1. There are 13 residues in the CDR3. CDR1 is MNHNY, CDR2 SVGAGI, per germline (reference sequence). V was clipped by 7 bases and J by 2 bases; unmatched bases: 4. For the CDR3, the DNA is TGTGCCAGCACACGGACAGGTAACACTGAAGCTTTCTTT. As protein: CASTRTGNTEAFF.

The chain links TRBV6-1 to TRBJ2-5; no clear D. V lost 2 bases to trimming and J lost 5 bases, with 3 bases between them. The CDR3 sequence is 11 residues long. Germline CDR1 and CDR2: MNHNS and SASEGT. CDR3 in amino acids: CASSEWETQYF. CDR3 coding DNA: TGTGCCAGCAGTGAATGGGAGACCCAGTACTTC.

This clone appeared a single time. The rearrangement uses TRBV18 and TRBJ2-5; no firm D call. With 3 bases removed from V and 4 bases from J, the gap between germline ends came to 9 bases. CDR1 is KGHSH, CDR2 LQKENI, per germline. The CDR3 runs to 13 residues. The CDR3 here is CASSPGLGETQYF. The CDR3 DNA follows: TGTGCCAGCTCACCGGGCCTTGGAGAGACCCAGTACTTC.

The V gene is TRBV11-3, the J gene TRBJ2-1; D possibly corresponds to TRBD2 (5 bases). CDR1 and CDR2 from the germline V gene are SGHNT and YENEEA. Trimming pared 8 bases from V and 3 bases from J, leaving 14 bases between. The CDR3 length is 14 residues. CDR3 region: CASSEGRVYNEQFF. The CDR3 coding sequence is TGTGCCAGCTCCGAGGGCCGCGTCTACAATGAGCAGTTCTTC.

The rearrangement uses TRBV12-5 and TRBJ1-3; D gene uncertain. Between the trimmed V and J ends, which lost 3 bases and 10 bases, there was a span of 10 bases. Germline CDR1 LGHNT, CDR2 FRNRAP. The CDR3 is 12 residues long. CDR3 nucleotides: TGTGCTAGTGGTTTAGTTGTTGGGACCATATATTTT. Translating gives CASGLVVGTIYF.

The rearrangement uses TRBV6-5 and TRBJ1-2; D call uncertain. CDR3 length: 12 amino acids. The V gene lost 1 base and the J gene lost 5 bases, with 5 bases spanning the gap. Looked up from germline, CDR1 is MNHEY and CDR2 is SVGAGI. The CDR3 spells CASSYLGYGYTF. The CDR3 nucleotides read TGTGCCAGCAGTTACTTGGGTTATGGCTACACCTTC.

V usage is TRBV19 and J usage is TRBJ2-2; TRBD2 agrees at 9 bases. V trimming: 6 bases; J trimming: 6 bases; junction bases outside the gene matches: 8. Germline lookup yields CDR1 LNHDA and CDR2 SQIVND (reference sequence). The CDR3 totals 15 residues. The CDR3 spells CASSLAGVIAGELFF. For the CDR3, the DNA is TGTGCCAGTAGCTTAGCGGGAGTTATCGCCGGGGAGCTGTTTTTT.

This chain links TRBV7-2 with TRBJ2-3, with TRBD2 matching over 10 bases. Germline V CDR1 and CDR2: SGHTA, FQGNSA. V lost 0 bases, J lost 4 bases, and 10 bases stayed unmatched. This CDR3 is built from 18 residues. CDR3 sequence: CASSLARGSGRASDTQYF. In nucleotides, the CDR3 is TGTGCCAGCAGCTTAGCGAGGGGAAGCGGGAGGGCCTCAGATACGCAGTATTTT.

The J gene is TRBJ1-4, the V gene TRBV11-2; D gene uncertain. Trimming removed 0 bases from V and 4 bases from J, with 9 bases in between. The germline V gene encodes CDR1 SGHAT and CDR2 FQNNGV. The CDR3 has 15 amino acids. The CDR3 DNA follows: TGTGCCAGCAGCTTAGATCGGCAGCATAATGAAAAACTGTTTTTT. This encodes CASSLDRQHNEKLFF.